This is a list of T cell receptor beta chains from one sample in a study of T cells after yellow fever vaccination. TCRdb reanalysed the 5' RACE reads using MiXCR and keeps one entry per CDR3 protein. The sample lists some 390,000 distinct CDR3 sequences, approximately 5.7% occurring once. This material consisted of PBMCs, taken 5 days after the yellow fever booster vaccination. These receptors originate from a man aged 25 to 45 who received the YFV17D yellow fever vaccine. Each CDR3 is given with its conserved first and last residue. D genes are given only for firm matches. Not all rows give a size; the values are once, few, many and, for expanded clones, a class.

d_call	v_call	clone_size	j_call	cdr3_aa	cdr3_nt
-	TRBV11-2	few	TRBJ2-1	CASSLERVSSYNEQFF	TGTGCCAGCAGCTTAGAGCGGGTGAGCTCCTACAATGAGCAGTTCTTC
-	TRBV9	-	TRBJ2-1	CASSVARGEQFF	TGTGCCAGCAGCGTAGCCCGGGGTGAGCAGTTCTTC
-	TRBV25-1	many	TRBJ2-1	CASSGTGFGGVYNEQFF	TGTGCCAGCAGTGGCACAGGGTTCGGCGGGGTTTACAATGAGCAGTTCTTC
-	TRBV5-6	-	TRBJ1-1	CASSFRLGVTITEAFF	TGTGCCAGCAGCTTCAGACTCGGGGTGACTATCACTGAAGCTTTCTTT
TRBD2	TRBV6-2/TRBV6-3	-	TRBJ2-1	CASSSTRLAGDHNEQFF	TGTGCCAGCAGTTCCACCAGACTAGCGGGAGACCACAATGAGCAGTTCTTC
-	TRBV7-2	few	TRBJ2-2	CASSLGLARGELFF	TGTGCCAGCAGCTTAGGACTTGCGCGGGGGGAGCTGTTTTTT
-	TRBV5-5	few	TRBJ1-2	CASSLVGYTDYGYTF	TGTGCCAGCAGCTTGGTAGGGTATACCGACTATGGCTACACCTTC
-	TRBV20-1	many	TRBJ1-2	CSASDGGNYGYTF	TGCAGTGCTAGCGACGGAGGAAACTATGGCTACACCTTC
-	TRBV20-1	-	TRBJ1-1	CSARVSTDKMNTEAFF	TGCAGTGCTAGAGTGAGTACGGATAAGATGAACACTGAAGCTTTCTTT
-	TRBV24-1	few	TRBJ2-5	CATSDPNHSGQETQYF	TGTGCCACCAGTGATCCAAACCACAGTGGCCAAGAGACCCAGTACTTC
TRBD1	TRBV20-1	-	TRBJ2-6	CSARGTGSGANVLTF	TGCAGTGCTAGAGGGACAGGATCTGGGGCCAACGTCCTGACTTTC
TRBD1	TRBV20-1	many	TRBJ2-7	CSAATGLGEQYF	TGCAGTGCCGCGACAGGGTTGGGGGAGCAGTACTTC
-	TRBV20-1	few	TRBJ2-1	CSARARDYNEQFF	TGCAGTGCTAGAGCCCGGGACTACAATGAGCAGTTCTTC
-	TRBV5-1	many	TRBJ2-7	CASSWGLGAYEQYF	TGCGCCAGCAGCTGGGGACTGGGGGCCTACGAGCAGTACTTC
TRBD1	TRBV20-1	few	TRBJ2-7	CSARGDRDYEQYF	TGCAGTGCTAGGGGGGACAGGGATTACGAGCAGTACTTC
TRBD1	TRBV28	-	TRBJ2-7	CASRRQGEYEQYF	TGTGCCAGCAGGAGACAGGGAGAGTACGAGCAGTACTTC
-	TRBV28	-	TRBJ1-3	CASSPSDASSGNTIYF	TGTGCCAGCAGTCCCTCGGACGCAAGCTCTGGAAACACCATATATTTT
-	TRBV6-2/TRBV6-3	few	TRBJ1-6	CASSYTNTDSPLHF	TGTGCCAGCAGTTACACTAACACGGATTCACCCCTCCACTTT
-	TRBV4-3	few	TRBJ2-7	CASSQQQAYEQYF	TGCGCCAGCAGCCAACAGCAAGCCTACGAGCAGTACTTC
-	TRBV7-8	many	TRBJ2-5	CASSLARRGVEETQYF	TGTGCCAGCAGCTTAGCGCGCAGGGGGGTTGAAGAGACCCAGTACTTC
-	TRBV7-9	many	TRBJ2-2	CASSLELTGELFF	TGTGCCAGCAGCTTAGAACTCACCGGGGAGCTGTTTTTT
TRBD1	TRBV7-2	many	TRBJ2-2	CASSFRTGMAGELFF	TGTGCCAGCAGCTTCCGGACAGGGATGGCCGGGGAGCTGTTTTTT
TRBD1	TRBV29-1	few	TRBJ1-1	CSVERGTARNTEAFF	TGCAGCGTTGAGAGGGGGACAGCGAGGAACACTGAAGCTTTCTTT
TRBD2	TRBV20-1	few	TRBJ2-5	CSAARGLADETQYF	TGCAGTGCAGCCCGGGGACTAGCGGACGAGACCCAGTACTTC
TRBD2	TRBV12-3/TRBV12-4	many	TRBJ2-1	CASRGTSGKNEQFF	TGTGCCAGCAGGGGGACTAGCGGGAAGAATGAGCAGTTCTTC
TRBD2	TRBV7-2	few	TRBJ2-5	CASSRGLLETQYF	TGTGCCAGCAGCAGGGGACTACTAGAGACCCAGTACTTC
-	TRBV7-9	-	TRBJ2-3	CASRWSGTDTQYF	TGTGCCAGCAGGTGGTCCGGGACAGATACGCAGTATTTT
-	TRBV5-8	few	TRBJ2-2	CASSLNFGTSTGELFF	TGTGCCAGCAGCCTGAACTTCGGGACTTCCACCGGGGAGCTGTTTTTT
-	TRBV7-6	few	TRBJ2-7	CASSLVFSTYEQYF	TGTGCCAGCAGCTTAGTTTTCAGCACCTACGAGCAGTACTTC
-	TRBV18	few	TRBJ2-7	CASSPSPGPYEQYF	TGTGCCAGCTCACCATCTCCAGGACCCTACGAGCAGTACTTC
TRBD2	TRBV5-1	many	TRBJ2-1	CASTQSGRDYNEQFF	TGCGCCAGCACCCAAAGCGGGAGGGATTACAATGAGCAGTTCTTC
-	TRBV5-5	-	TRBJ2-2	CASSLDNMNTGELFF	TGTGCCAGCAGCTTGGACAATATGAACACCGGGGAGCTGTTTTTT
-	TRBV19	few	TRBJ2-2	CASSTLDVFPAGELFF	TGTGCCAGTAGTACCCTCGATGTCTTCCCCGCCGGGGAGCTGTTTTTT
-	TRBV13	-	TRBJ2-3	CASSLGPADRGTDTQYF	TGTGCCAGCAGCTTAGGCCCCGCGGACAGAGGCACAGATACGCAGTATTTT
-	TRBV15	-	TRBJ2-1	CATSREKDRDGIF	TGTGCCACCAGCAGAGAGAAAGATCGGGACGGAATCTTC
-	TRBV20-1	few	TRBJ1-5	CSAPEGGRDQPQHF	TGCAGTGCTCCAGAGGGGGGGCGGGATCAGCCCCAGCATTTT
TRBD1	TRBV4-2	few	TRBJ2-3	CASSQDNRGSEQYGQYF	TGTGCCAGCAGCCAAGATAACAGGGGGTCCGAACAATATGGGCAGTATTTT
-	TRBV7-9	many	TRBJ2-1	CASSYRPPYEQFF	TGTGCCAGCAGCTACCGCCCCCCGTATGAGCAGTTCTTC
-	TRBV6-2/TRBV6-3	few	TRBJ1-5	CASSSSPPVLQPQHF	TGTGCCAGCAGTTCGTCCCCCCCGGTACTTCAGCCCCAGCATTTT
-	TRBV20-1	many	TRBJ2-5	CSARDWQRTGETQYF	TGCAGTGCTAGAGATTGGCAGAGAACGGGGGAGACCCAGTACTTC
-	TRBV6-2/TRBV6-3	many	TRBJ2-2	CASIHGPGGTGELFF	TGTGCCAGCATCCACGGGCCTGGCGGGACCGGGGAGCTGTTTTTT
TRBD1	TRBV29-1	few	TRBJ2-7	CSASTGGVYEQYF	TGCAGCGCCTCGACAGGGGGGGTCTACGAGCAGTACTTC
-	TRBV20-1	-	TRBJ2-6	CSAIPRRQGANVLTF	TGCAGTGCCATTCCCCGTCGACAGGGGGCCAACGTCCTGACTTTC
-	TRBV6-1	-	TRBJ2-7	CASRLQVGSYEQYF	TGTGCCAGCAGGCTCCAAGTCGGATCCTACGAGCAGTACTTC
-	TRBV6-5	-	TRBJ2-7	CASSYFGAREEQYF	TGTGCCAGCAGTTACTTTGGGGCTCGGGAAGAGCAGTACTTC
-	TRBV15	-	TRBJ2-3	CATSQIGTTDTQYF	TGTGCCACCAGCCAGATTGGTACCACAGATACGCAGTATTTT
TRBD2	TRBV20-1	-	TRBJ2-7	CSGTGLSGLACYEQYF	TGCAGTGGTACGGGGCTGTCAGGACTAGCGTGCTACGAGCAGTACTTC
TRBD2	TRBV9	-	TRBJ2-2	CASSVMSGRKTGELFF	TGTGCCAGCAGCGTTATGAGCGGGAGAAAGACCGGGGAGCTGTTTTTT
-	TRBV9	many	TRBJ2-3	CASSPPTLDTQYF	TGTGCCAGCAGCCCGCCCACACTAGATACCCAGTATTTT
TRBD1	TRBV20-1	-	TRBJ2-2	CSAQGGQGYTGELFF	TGCAGTGCTCAGGGCGGACAGGGCTACACCGGGGAGCTGTTTTTT
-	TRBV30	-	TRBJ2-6	CAGTTSAGANVLTF	TGTGCCGGGACCACAAGCGCTGGGGCCAACGTCCTGACTTTC
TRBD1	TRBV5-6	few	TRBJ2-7	CASSATPGQGAHEQYF	TGTGCCAGCAGCGCTACTCCGGGACAGGGGGCCCACGAGCAGTACTTC
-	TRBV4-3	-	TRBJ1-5	CASSQDSGVQPQHF	TGCGCCAGCAGCCAAGATTCCGGGGTTCAGCCCCAGCATTTT
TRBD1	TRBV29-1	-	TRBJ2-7	CSVAWNRGSYEQYF	TGCAGCGTTGCTTGGAACAGGGGATCCTACGAGCAGTACTTC
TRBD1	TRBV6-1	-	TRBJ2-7	CASRGVRTGEGYEQYF	TGTGCCAGCCGAGGAGTGAGGACAGGGGAAGGCTACGAGCAGTACTTC